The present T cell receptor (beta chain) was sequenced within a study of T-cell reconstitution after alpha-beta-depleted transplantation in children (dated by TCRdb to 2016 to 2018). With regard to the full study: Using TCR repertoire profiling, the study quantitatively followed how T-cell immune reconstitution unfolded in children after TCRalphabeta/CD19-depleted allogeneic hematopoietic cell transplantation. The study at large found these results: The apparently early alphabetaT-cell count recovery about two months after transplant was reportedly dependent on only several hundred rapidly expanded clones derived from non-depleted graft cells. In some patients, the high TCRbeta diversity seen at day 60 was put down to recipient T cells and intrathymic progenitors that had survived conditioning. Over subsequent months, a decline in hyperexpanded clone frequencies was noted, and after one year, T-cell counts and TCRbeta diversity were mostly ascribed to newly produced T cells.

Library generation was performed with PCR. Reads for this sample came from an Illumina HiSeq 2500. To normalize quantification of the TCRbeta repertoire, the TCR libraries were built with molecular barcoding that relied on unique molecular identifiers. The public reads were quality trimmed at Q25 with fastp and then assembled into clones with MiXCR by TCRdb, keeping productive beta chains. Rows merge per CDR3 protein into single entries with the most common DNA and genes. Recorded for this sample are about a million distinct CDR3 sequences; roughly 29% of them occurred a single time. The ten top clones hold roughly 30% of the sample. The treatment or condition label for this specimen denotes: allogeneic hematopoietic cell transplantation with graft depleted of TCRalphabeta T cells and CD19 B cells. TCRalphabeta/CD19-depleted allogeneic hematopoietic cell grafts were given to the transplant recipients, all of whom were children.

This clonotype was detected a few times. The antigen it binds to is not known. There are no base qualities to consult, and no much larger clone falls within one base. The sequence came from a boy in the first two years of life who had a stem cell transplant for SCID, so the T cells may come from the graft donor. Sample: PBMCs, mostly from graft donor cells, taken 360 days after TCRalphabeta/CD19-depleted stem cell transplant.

The DNA sequence is given as TGTGCCAGCAGCTTTTGGGCTACAGGAAGAGCTCCGATACAAGAGACCCAGTACTTC. This codes for CASSFWATGRAPIQETQYF. The chain couples TRBV12-1 to TRBJ2-5; the DNA was not used to check the table's D call, TRBD1. TRBV12-1 is reported as a pseudogene. The CDR3 sequence holds 19 residues, the cysteine and phenylalanine included. The only DNA kept is the CDR3, 57 bases in frame from the first base.